The rows below give T cell receptor beta chains drawn from one sample of a study of blood T cell repertoires in COVID-19. Profiling relied on immunoSEQ multiplex PCR, and the TCRdb table lists in-frame clones only, not all of them. The data show approximately 70,000 clones, about three quarters seen once. The sequenced material came from peripheral blood. These receptors all come from a woman in her sixties or seventies with acute or convalescent COVID-19. Each CDR3 is given with its conserved first and last residue. Rows give clone size only sometimes, using once, few, many, or a class for an expanded clone.

V: TRBV5-8; size: .; J: TRBJ1-3; CDR3: CASSRGQRSSGNTIYF
V: TRBV28; size: .; J: TRBJ1-2; CDR3: CASSPKQGTYGYTF
V: TRBV5-8; size: .; J: TRBJ2-7; CDR3: CASSSDRGYSYEQYF
V: TRBV28; size: few; J: TRBJ1-2; CDR3: CASRFDRGANHYGYTF
V: TRBV30; size: .; J: TRBJ2-5; CDR3: CAWTRQRTQYF
V: TRBV7-2; size: .; J: TRBJ2-7; CDR3: CASSLKFGRIHEQYF
V: TRBV2; size: .; J: TRBJ2-5; CDR3: CASSDLTKINRGETQYF
V: TRBV5-1; size: .; J: TRBJ2-7; CDR3: CASQMEGRDFEQYF
V: TRBV5-1; size: .; J: TRBJ1-6; CDR3: CASSLADRGNSPLHF
V: TRBV11-2; size: .; J: TRBJ2-7; CDR3: CASSTGYEQYF
V: TRBV7-7; size: .; J: TRBJ2-1; CDR3: CASSLRSGGPNEQFF
V: TRBV7-8; size: .; J: TRBJ1-4; CDR3: CASSPINEKLFF